This T cell receptor beta chain is from a study of cytomegalovirus exposure and HLA in healthy donors. Vbeta (60) and Jbeta (13) primers were used in the PCR. Sequenced by immunoSEQ multiplex PCR; TCRdb stores in-frame clones only, minus some. The sample yields tens of thousands of clones, 65% to 80% seen once. Overall study findings and caveats: Accurate HLA-A and HLA-B prediction from TCR beta sequences was reported for most subjects. Among CMV-associated TCR beta chains, most appeared HLA-restricted in a later analysis.

The CDR3 is 16 amino acids. V lost 0 bases, J lost 4 bases, and 2 bases stayed unmatched. The germline CDR1 and CDR2 sequences are SGHVS and FNYEAQ. Details on this clone: Its target is not known.

This TCR came from a male donor in good health and CMV-seropositive. Source material: PBMCs. V is TRBV7-6 and J is TRBJ2-2; TRBD2 matches 10 bases. DNA for the CDR3: TGTGCCAGCAGCTTAGCGTCTAGCGGGGGCACCGGGGAGCTGTTTTTT. It codes for CASSLASSGGTGELFF.